The next 23 T cell receptor beta chains were all read from a single sample in a study of beta chain features in type 1 diabetes. The whole isolated RNA underwent reverse transcription, so sequencing captured expressed TCRB transcripts. Only in-frame clones appear in the TCRdb table, and some are missing; sequencing was by immunoSEQ multiplex PCR. The sample comprises 200,000 to 250,000 clones, over 8.5% of which are singletons, and 0.03% to 0.035% rests with the top ten. The material sequenced was naive CD4+ T cells from blood. These receptors were obtained from a young woman in good health.

This clone was seen more than once but under ten times. The chain uses TRBV18 and TRBJ2-1, with a weak D call TRBD2 (5 bases). The V and J ends lost 4 bases and 2 bases respectively, with 15 bases between them. The length of the CDR3 is 16 residues. Germline assignment: CDR1 KGHSH and CDR2 LQKENI. The chain's CDR3 is CASSRFGEAPYNEQFF. Here the CDR3 DNA reads TGTGCCAGCTCACGTTTCGGGGAAGCCCCCTACAATGAGCAGTTCTTC.

This clone was detected a few times. The chain uses TRBV11-2 and TRBJ2-7, with D perhaps matching TRBD2 (5 bases). The germline V gene encodes CDR1 SGHAT and CDR2 FQNNGV. CDR3 size: 14 residues. The V and J ends lost 3 bases and 2 bases respectively, with 11 bases between them. CDR3 protein: CASSLATKPYEQYF. In nucleotides, the CDR3 is TGTGCCAGCAGCTTGGCGACTAAGCCCTACGAGCAGTACTTC.

This rearrangement joins TRBV10-3 to TRBJ1-4, with D unresolved. Germline V CDR1 and CDR2: ENHRY, SYGVKD. Deletions cut 10 bases from V and 3 bases from J, with 18 bases between. This CDR3 has 15 amino acids. The CDR3 is CATTSARQANEKLFF. The DNA for the CDR3 is TGTGCCACCACTAGCGCGAGACAAGCTAATGAAAAACTGTTTTTT.

This clone has only a few counts. V is TRBV2 and J is TRBJ2-6; TRBD1 might be the D (6 bases). V was shortened by 3 bases and J by 0 bases, with 6 bases between the two germline ends. This CDR3 is 15 amino acids long. Per germline, CDR1 SNHLY and CDR2 FYNNEI. CDR3 loop: CASSDRGSGANVLTF. The CDR3 DNA follows: TGTGCCAGCAGTGACAGGGGCTCTGGGGCCAACGTCCTGACTTTC.

This clone has more than one count but fewer than ten. The gene calls are TRBV6-5 and TRBJ1-1; the D gene is possibly TRBD1 (6 bases). Germline assignment: CDR1 MNHEY and CDR2 SVGAGI. Trimming cost V 8 bases and J 1 base, with 14 bases left between them. The CDR3 sequence is 14 residues long. The CDR3 is CASGRRQANTEAFF. The CDR3, as DNA: TGTGCCAGCGGCCGGAGACAGGCGAACACTGAAGCTTTCTTT.

This clone was detected only a few times. The chain recombines TRBV5-1 with TRBJ2-1; a weak D match, TRBD2 (6 bases). The V end was cut by 7 bases, the J end by 7 bases, with 18 bases between. This CDR3 contains 14 residues. Looked up from germline, CDR1 is SGHRS and CDR2 is YFSETQ. The CDR3 loop reads CASGEAGKFNEQFF. Here the CDR3 DNA reads TGCGCCAGCGGCGAGGCGGGAAAGTTTAATGAGCAGTTCTTC. Together with reference TRBV5-1 and TRBJ2-1, the CDR3 gives the full variable domain: KAGVTQTPRYLIKTRGQQVTLSCSPISGHRSVSWYQQTPGQGLQFLFEYFSETQRNKGNFPGRFSGRQFSNSRSEMNVSTLELGDSALYLCASGEAGKFNEQFFGPGTRLTVL.

Only a few counts were recorded for this clone. The CDR3 is CASSLGLAGGLRYNEQFF. The DNA for the CDR3 is TGTGCCAGCAGTTTAGGTCTAGCGGGGGGGCTTCGATACAATGAGCAGTTCTTC. The V and J genes are TRBV27 and TRBJ2-1; 12 bases line up with TRBD2. The CDR3 is 18 amino acids. The V gene end was trimmed by 2 bases and the J gene end by 4 bases; junction bases not matched to a gene: 9. Germline loops: CDR1 MNHEY, CDR2 SMNVEV (reference sequence).

This clone was observed once. The chain employs TRBV5-1 and TRBJ1-2; D might be TRBD1 (6 bases). V lost 3 bases and J 2 bases, leaving 17 bases between the germline ends. CDR1 SGHRS and CDR2 YFSETQ come from the germline V gene. The CDR3 loop spans 16 amino acids. CDR3 nucleotide sequence: TGCGCCAGCAGCTCCGGGACACAAGCGGGGAACTATGGCTACACCTTC. Translation: CASSSGTQAGNYGYTF.

In this sample, this clone turned up a few times. The sample has other DNA sequences that encode this CDR3 too. Here the CDR3 reads CASRDRGEQYF. CDR3 bases: TGTGCCAGTAGGGACAGGGGCGAGCAGTACTTC. This chain connects TRBV19 to TRBJ2-7; 9 positions agree with TRBD1. V was pared by 6 bases and J by 6 bases, with 0 bases of the junction left unmatched. CDR1 is LNHDA and CDR2 is SQIVND in the germline V gene (reference sequence). The CDR3 runs 11 residues.

Concerning this clone itself: A junction boundary mismatches the germline segment, possibly from a read error. The chain couples TRBV5-1 to TRBJ2-2; possible D gene TRBD1, 6 bases. The CDR3 length is 14 residues. In germline, CDR1 is SGHRS, CDR2 YFSETQ. For the CDR3, the DNA is TGTGCCAGCAGCCAGCTGACAGGAGCCGGGGAGCTGTTTTTT. This encodes CASSQLTGAGELFF.

The gene calls are TRBV9 and TRBJ2-1; 7 nucleotides match TRBD2. J was trimmed by 7 bases and V by 0 bases; bases with no gene match: 10. Germline loops: CDR1 SGDLS, CDR2 YYNGEE. The CDR3 is made up of 16 amino acids. CDR3 nucleotide sequence: TGTGCCAGCAGCGTAGTTGAAGGACTGGGGGGGAATGAGCAGTTCTTC. Encoded protein: CASSVVEGLGGNEQFF. The whole variable domain, filled in from reference TRBV9 and TRBJ2-1, reads DSGVTQTPKHLITATGQRVTLRCSPRSGDLSVYWYQQSLDQGLQFLIQYYNGEERAKGNILERFSAQQFPDLHSELNLSSLELGDSALYFCASSVVEGLGGNEQFFGPGTRLTVL.

The table lists this clone with many counts. CDR3 in DNA: TGTGCCAGCAGCCAACTGGGGGCTACCCAGTACTTC. This encodes CASSQLGATQYF. The J gene is TRBJ2-5, the V gene TRBV14, with a tentative D call TRBD1 (6 bases). This CDR3 comprises 12 residues. Trimming took off 2 bases at V and 8 bases at J, with 9 bases between the two ends. Germline CDR1 is SGHDN and CDR2 is FVKESK.

This clone came up once. The rearrangement joins TRBV5-6 to TRBJ1-3; D may be TRBD1 (6 bases). V lost 7 bases and J lost 2, with 16 bases in between. Germline CDR1 reads SGHDT; CDR2 reads YYEEEE. The CDR3 contains 15 residues. CDR3 sequence: CASWYGQSPGNTIYF. The CDR3 DNA follows: TGTGCCAGCTGGTACGGACAGAGCCCTGGAAACACCATATATTTT.

The chain joins TRBV2 to TRBJ1-5, with 7 bases aligning to TRBD1. Germline trimming cut 4 bases from V and 3 bases from J; bases unmatched to any gene: 6. The CDR3 runs 15 residues. Per the germline V gene, CDR1 is SNHLY and CDR2 is FYNNEI. CDR3 loop: CASSATGPINQPQHF. The CDR3, as DNA: TGTGCCAGCAGTGCGACAGGGCCTATCAATCAGCCCCAGCATTTT.

This clone was seen a handful of times. The rearrangement links TRBV13 to TRBJ2-1; the D is unclear. CDR1 is PRHDT and CDR2 is FYEKMQ in the germline V gene (reference sequence). This CDR3 comprises 13 residues. V was trimmed by 5 bases and J by 1 base, leaving 6 bases between them. The CDR3 sequence: CASSQTSYNEQFF. Here the CDR3 DNA reads TGTGCCAGCAGCCAGACTTCCTACAATGAGCAGTTCTTC.

The rearrangement joins TRBV18 to TRBJ2-1, with 10 bases that match TRBD2. The V gene's germline CDR1 is KGHSH and CDR2 LQKENI. V lost 2 bases, J lost 10 bases, and 14 bases stayed unmatched. The CDR3 extends over 17 amino acids. The chain's CDR3 is CASSPTEGLAQTREQFF. CDR3 nucleotide sequence: TGTGCCAGCTCACCAACGGAGGGACTAGCGCAAACCAGGGAGCAGTTCTTC.

This chain links TRBV5-4 with TRBJ2-1, with 10 positions matching TRBD1. The CDR3 has 15 amino acids. Unmatched junction bases numbered 10, after V lost 2 bases and J lost 11 bases. From germline, CDR1 is SGHNT and CDR2 YYREEE (reference sequence). The CDR3 nucleotides read TGTGCCAGCAGCTTAGGGACAGGGGACTTCGAAAAGCAGTTCTTC. Residues: CASSLGTGDFEKQFF.

This clone was picked up a small number of times. This rearrangement joins TRBV10-3 to TRBJ2-1; TRBD2 might be the D (5 bases). The V and J ends lost 7 bases and 5 bases respectively, with 15 bases between them. The CDR3 contains 14 residues. Per the germline V gene, CDR1 is ENHRY and CDR2 is SYGVKD. The CDR3 spells CAINLSGGDNEQFF. CDR3 bases: TGTGCCATCAACCTCTCAGGAGGTGACAATGAGCAGTTCTTC.

A few counts support this clone. J is TRBJ2-6 and V is TRBV6-5; TRBD1 aligns across 7 bases. Germline V CDR1 and CDR2: MNHEY, SVGAGI. This CDR3 is 16 amino acids long. V was pared by 4 bases and J by 2 bases, with 5 bases of the junction left unmatched. The CDR3 DNA is TGTGCCAGCAGTTCAAGACAGGGAGCTGGGGCCAACGTCCTGACTTTC. Amino acid sequence: CASSSRQGAGANVLTF.

This chain connects TRBV5-4 to TRBJ2-1, with 13 bases matching TRBD2. The V gene's germline CDR1 is SGHNT and CDR2 YYREEE (reference sequence). The CDR3 totals 18 residues. V lost 0 bases and J lost 2; bases outside the gene matches: 5. CDR3 loop: CASSLGTSGSGAYNEQFF. The CDR3 bases are TGTGCCAGCAGCTTGGGGACTAGCGGGAGCGGAGCCTACAATGAGCAGTTCTTC.

This clone was counted ten times or more. This chain links TRBV28 with TRBJ2-1; 7 positions agree with TRBD2. J gave up 1 base and V 1 base, and 4 bases lay outside the gene matches. Per germline, CDR1 MDHEN and CDR2 SYDVKM. The CDR3 length is 16 residues. The CDR3 spells CASSLSASGSYNEQFF. CDR3 nucleotide sequence: TGTGCCAGCAGTTTATCCGCTAGCGGTTCCTACAATGAGCAGTTCTTC.

This clone was picked up a small number of times. The gene calls are TRBV19 and TRBJ1-1; TRBD1 aligns across 7 bases. Trimming cost V 9 bases and J 5 bases; bases outside gene matches: 9. There are 13 residues in the CDR3. Germline CDR1 is LNHDA and CDR2 is SQIVND (reference sequence). DNA of the CDR3: TGTGCCAGCGGAACAGGGGTAGATACTGAAGCTTTCTTT. Translation gives CASGTGVDTEAFF.

The gene calls are TRBV30 and TRBJ1-3, with a weak D call TRBD1 (6 bases). Trimming left V 7 bases short and J 2 bases short, with 12 bases between. Germline V gives CDR1 GTSNPN, CDR2 SVGIG (reference sequence). This CDR3 has 13 residues. The CDR3 sequence is CAFQTGPGNTIYF. DNA for the CDR3: TGTGCCTTCCAGACAGGTCCTGGAAACACCATATATTTT.